These 5 T cell receptor beta chains share one sample of origin, sequenced in a study of shared clonotypes between healthy human individuals. Sequencing was performed with immunoSEQ multiplex PCR; in TCRdb, only in-frame clones are kept and a portion is missing. The sample lists about 480,000 clones, more than 65% occurring once. The sequenced sample consisted of PBMCs. All receptors derive from a woman between 40 and 50 years old in good health. Some clones in this sample may be carry-over from other donors' samples.

The chain uses TRBV5-1 and TRBJ2-2; D not certain. Per the germline V gene, CDR1 is SGHRS and CDR2 is YFSETQ. The CDR3 is 12 amino acids. Between the trimmed V and J ends, which lost 0 bases and 7 bases, there was a span of 4 bases. This CDR3 is CASSLDVGELFF. The CDR3 coding sequence is TGCGCCAGCAGCTTGGACGTCGGGGAGCTGTTTTTT.

The rearrangement uses TRBV7-8 and TRBJ1-1; tentatively, D is TRBD1 (5 bases). Trimming shortened V by 1 base and J by 0 bases, and 9 bases separated the two germline ends. From germline, CDR1 is SGHVS and CDR2 FQNEAQ. The CDR3 consists of 15 residues. In DNA form, the CDR3 reads TGTGCCAGCAGCTTAGTTCGGGGGGTGAACACTGAAGCTTTCTTT. Protein sequence: CASSLVRGVNTEAFF.

The J gene is TRBJ1-4, the V gene TRBV2; D possibly corresponds to TRBD1 (6 bases). The CDR3 loop spans 14 amino acids. V was pared by 5 bases and J by 7 bases, with 14 bases between. Germline CDR1 and CDR2: SNHLY and FYNNEI. Written as DNA, the CDR3 is TGTGCCAGCAGTAGGGGGGTCGTTGGTGAAAAACTGTTTTTT. Amino acids: CASSRGVVGEKLFF.

The chain's CDR3 is CASSPGQPEPYEQYF. The CDR3, as DNA: TGCGCCAGCAGTCCAGGACAGCCAGAGCCCTACGAGCAGTACTTC. V usage is TRBV5-1 and J usage is TRBJ2-7; possible D gene TRBD1, 6 bases. This CDR3 contains 15 residues. The germline V gene has CDR1 SGHRS and CDR2 YFSETQ. V was trimmed by 5 bases and J by 2 bases, leaving 17 bases between them.

As for this clone: The sample contains more than one DNA sequence encoding this CDR3. The V and J genes are TRBV5-6 and TRBJ2-1; 10 nucleotides agree with TRBD2. This CDR3 is 15 amino acids long. Germline V gives CDR1 SGHDT, CDR2 YYEEEE. J gave up 7 bases and V 0 bases, and 4 bases lay outside the gene matches. The CDR3 DNA is TGTGCCAGCAGCTTGGGGCTAGCGGGAGTGAATGAGCAGTTCTTC. It yields the protein CASSLGLAGVNEQFF. Complete variable domain (other parts from reference TRBV5-6 and TRBJ2-1): DAGVTQSPTHLIKTRGQQVTLRCSPKSGHDTVSWYQQALGQGPQFIFQYYEEEERQRGNFPDRFSGHQFPNYSSELNVNALLLGDSALYLCASSLGLAGVNEQFFGPGTRLTVL.